The sequence of this T cell receptor (beta chain) was determined in a study of blood T cell repertoires in COVID-19. Overall study: The cDNA or gDNA used as material had been derived from T cells, B-cell-depleted T cells, or PBMCs.

Individuals drawn from 20 to 30 US areas were about 18 to 89 years old. Symptom resolution, clearance, or two negative PCRs marked the recovered donors of Cohort 3. In the source study's methods: Using reference gene primer amplification, nucleated cell counts were estimated. Generated by immunoSEQ multiplex PCR, the TCRdb table keeps only in-frame clones and is missing some. V and J calls and clone size are copied from that table; D and trimming were computed from the DNA. The profile shows 300,000 to 450,000 clones, around 89% of them singletons. The V gene end was trimmed by 8 bases and the J gene end by 12 bases; junction bases not matched to a gene: 9. Per the germline V gene, CDR1 is DFQATT and CDR2 is SNEGSKA (reference sequence). CDR3 length equals 10 residues.

The genes are TRBV20-1 and TRBJ1-2, with 7 bases identical to TRBD1. This clonotype originated in a woman between 18 and 30 years old who had recovered from COVID-19. The specimen was PBMCs or T cells enriched from blood (not recorded which). The CDR3 coding sequence is TGCAGTTATTTCCGGGACAGTCACACCTTC. This codes for CSYFRDSHTF.